One TCR beta chain is described in this entry. The antigen is not known. The sample comes from a study of OX40 agonist ivuxolimab in advanced cancers. Study as a whole: Three patients, one with hepatocellular carcinoma and two with cutaneous melanoma, responded partially. Overall study findings and caveats: At doses 0.1 to 3.0 mg/kg, CD4+ and CD8+ clones expanded.

TCRdb's copy holds only in-frame clones and misses some; the assay was immunoSEQ multiplex PCR. The sample has more than 55,000 clones; about 92% are singletons. Excluded were patients having autoimmune disease history or systemic immunosuppression. The source material was CD4+ or CD8+ T cells sorted from blood, sampled in a trial of the OX40 agonist ivuxolimab. This receptor was obtained from an adult with an advanced solid tumor such as melanoma, head and neck, liver or kidney cancer.

The DNA of the CDR3 is TGTGCCATCAGGGACCCCTCGGGAGCCACAATTCATGGCTATGGCTACACCTTC. Translation gives CAIRDPSGATIHGYGYTF. This sequence joins TRBV10-3 and TRBJ1-2, with D unresolved. The V and J ends lost 6 bases and 4 bases respectively, with 27 bases between them. Germline V CDR1 and CDR2: ENHRY, SYGVKD. The CDR3 loop spans 18 amino acids.